This is a list of T cell receptor beta chains from one sample in a study of cytomegalovirus exposure and HLA in healthy donors. TCRdb's copy holds only in-frame clones and misses some; the assay was immunoSEQ multiplex PCR. This sample has around 45,000 clones; roughly half occur once, and the top ten carry approximately 5.6%. The specimen was PBMCs. The receptors were gathered from a man between 60 and 70 years old in good health and CMV-seronegative. The CDR3 runs from the conserved cysteine through the conserved F or W. A D gene is named only where the DNA matches it firmly. Expanded clones get a size class; other rows say once, few or many, or leave the size out.

cdr3_aa cdr3_nt j_call clone_size d_call cdr3_length v_call
CASKNSGSPEQYF TGCGCCAGCAAAAACAGCGGGAGCCCCGAGCAGTACTTC TRBJ2-7 NA TRBD2 13 TRBV10-2
CASSAGLAAGGNEQFF TGCGCCAGCAGCGCGGGACTAGCGGCCGGGGGGAATGAGCAGTTCTTC TRBJ2-1 NA TRBD2 16 TRBV5-1
CAWISGSYEQYF TGTGCCTGGATCAGCGGGAGCTACGAGCAGTACTTC TRBJ2-7 NA TRBD2 12 TRBV30
CASSLIPGQENGYTF TGCGCCAGCAGCTTGATCCCCGGACAGGAGAATGGCTACACCTTC TRBJ1-2 once TRBD1 15 TRBV5-1
CASSLHGGGVYEQFF TGTGCCAGCAGCTTACATGGAGGGGGCGTCTATGAGCAGTTCTTC TRBJ2-1 few NA 15 TRBV7-2
CASSASVETQYF TGCGCCAGCAGCGCTAGTGTCGAGACCCAGTACTTC TRBJ2-5 NA NA 12 TRBV5-1
CASSVATQGDNYGYTF TGTGCCAGCAGCGTAGCTACACAGGGGGATAACTATGGCTACACCTTC TRBJ1-2 few TRBD1 16 TRBV9
CASSPGSNQPQHF TGTGCCAGCAGTCCAGGGAGCAATCAGCCCCAGCATTTT TRBJ1-5 NA NA 13 TRBV27
CSVESGQGANTGELFF TGCAGCGTTGAATCGGGACAGGGCGCGAACACCGGGGAGCTGTTTTTT TRBJ2-2 NA TRBD1 16 TRBV29-1
CASSEGTGVTGELFF TGTGCCAGCAGTGAAGGGACAGGGGTCACCGGGGAGCTGTTTTTT TRBJ2-2 NA TRBD1 15 TRBV6-1
CASRMDRRNTEAFF TGTGCCAGCAGAATGGACAGGAGAAACACTGAAGCTTTCTTT TRBJ1-1 NA TRBD1 14 TRBV6-5
CASSPQGPTEAFF TGTGCCAGCAGCCCCCAGGGGCCCACTGAAGCTTTCTTT TRBJ1-1 NA NA 13 TRBV7-2
CATGRQGAVRSSGYTF TGTGCCACTGGGAGGCAGGGGGCGGTCAGAAGTTCCGGCTACACCTTC TRBJ1-2 few TRBD1 16 TRBV2
CASSGEDSEAYEQYF TGTGCCAGCAGTGGCGAGGACAGCGAGGCCTACGAGCAGTACTTC TRBJ2-7 NA NA 15 TRBV6-5
CASSAQDQETQYF TGTGCCAGCAGCGCCCAGGACCAAGAGACCCAGTACTTC TRBJ2-5 NA NA 13 TRBV5-6
CASSPSTSEIYEQYF TGTGCCAGCTCACCTTCGACTAGCGAGATCTACGAGCAGTACTTC TRBJ2-7 NA TRBD2 15 TRBV18
CASSQTGTGVYEQYF TGTGCCAGCAGTCAGACCGGGACAGGGGTATACGAGCAGTACTTC TRBJ2-7 medium-sized TRBD1 15 TRBV27
CASSTATSSLNEQFF TGCGCCAGCAGCACCGCGACTAGCTCCCTCAATGAGCAGTTCTTC TRBJ2-1 NA TRBD2 15 TRBV10-1
CAISGTSGSYNEQFF TGTGCCATCAGTGGGACTAGCGGTTCCTACAATGAGCAGTTCTTC TRBJ2-1 once TRBD2 15 TRBV10-3
CSVGNNEQFF TGCAGCGTTGGTAACAATGAGCAGTTCTTC TRBJ2-1 NA NA 10 TRBV29-1
CASSLDRVRGYTF TGTGCCAGCAGCTTAGACAGGGTGAGGGGCTACACCTTC TRBJ1-2 NA NA 13 TRBV7-2
CASSLQGTGTEAFF TGTGCCAGCAGCTTACAGGGTACCGGCACTGAAGCTTTCTTT TRBJ1-1 NA NA 14 TRBV7-2
CSVARDTGGEDTQYF TGCAGCGTTGCACGGGACACCGGAGGTGAAGATACGCAGTATTTT TRBJ2-3 NA NA 15 TRBV29-1
CASSLGLAGYNEQFF TGTGCCAGCAGCCTGGGACTAGCGGGGTACAATGAGCAGTTCTTC TRBJ2-1 NA TRBD2 15 TRBV4-2
CASSRTGNTEAFF TGTGCCAGCAGCAGGACAGGGAACACTGAAGCTTTCTTT TRBJ1-1 NA TRBD1 13 TRBV2
CASSQKLAGGQETQYF TGCGCCAGCAGCCAGAAACTAGCGGGGGGCCAAGAGACCCAGTACTTC TRBJ2-5 NA TRBD2 16 TRBV4-1
CATSRAGIRDRGHKETQYF TGTGCCACCAGCAGAGCGGGAATAAGGGACAGGGGGCACAAAGAGACCCAGTACTTC TRBJ2-5 NA TRBD1 19 TRBV15